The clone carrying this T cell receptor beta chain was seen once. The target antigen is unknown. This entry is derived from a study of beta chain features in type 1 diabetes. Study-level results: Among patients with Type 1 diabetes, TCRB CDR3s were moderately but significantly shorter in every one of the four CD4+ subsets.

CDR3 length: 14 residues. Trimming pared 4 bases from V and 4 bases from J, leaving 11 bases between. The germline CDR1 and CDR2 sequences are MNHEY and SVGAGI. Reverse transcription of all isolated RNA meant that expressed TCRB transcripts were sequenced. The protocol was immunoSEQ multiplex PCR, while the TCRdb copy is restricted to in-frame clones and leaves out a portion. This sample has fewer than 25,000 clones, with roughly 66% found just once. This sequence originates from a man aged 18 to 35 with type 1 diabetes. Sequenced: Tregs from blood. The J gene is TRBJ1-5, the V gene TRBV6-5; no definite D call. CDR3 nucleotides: TGTGCCAGCAGTTTAGTCGACGGGAATCAGCCCCAGCATTTT. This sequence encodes CASSLVDGNQPQHF.